These 27 T cell receptor beta chains were sequenced from one sample in a study of T cells in Graves' hyperthyroidism and ophthalmopathy. What was amplified from RNA transcripts were TCR beta CDR3 regions. Primed by the HTBI set, a first-round RT-PCR was run on the TCR CDR3. From the multiplex PCR reads, TCRdb called clonotypes with MiXCR, one entry per CDR3 protein. The data contain 600,000 to 750,000 distinct CDR3 sequences, about 18% of them singletons. Sequenced sample: blood. Every receptor here comes from a man aged 50-60 years with Graves' hyperthyroidism.

The rearrangement joins TRBV4-2 to TRBJ2-1, with 10 bases identical to TRBD2. The CDR3 covers 15 residues. V gave up 1 base and J gave up 6 bases; unmatched junction bases: 3. Germline V gene data show CDR1 as LGHNA and CDR2 as YNFKEQ. CDR3 sequence (DNA): TGTGCCAGCAGCCAAGTTCCTAGCGGGAGCAATGAGCAGTTCTTC. This gives the protein CASSQVPSGSNEQFF.

The V call is TRBV11-1, the J call TRBJ2-4; D uncertain. Germline lookup yields CDR1 SGHAT and CDR2 FQDESV (reference sequence). The V and J ends lost 5 bases and 10 bases respectively, with 15 bases between them. CDR3 size: 13 residues. CDR3: CASSPEGQRIQYF. In DNA, the CDR3 is TGTGCCAGCAGCCCGGAAGGTCAAAGGATTCAGTACTTC.

At least ten counts were recorded for this clonotype. The CDR3 nucleotides are TGTGCCAGCAGCCAAAGTCGCGTCAGGCGGGCTGAAGCTTTCTTT. Translation: CASSQSRVRRAEAFF. The rearrangement links TRBV3-1 to TRBJ1-1; no clear D gene. V was pared by 2 bases and J by 6 bases, with 16 bases between. Per germline, CDR1 LGHDT and CDR2 YNNKEL (reference sequence). The CDR3 extends over 15 amino acids.

The sample holds a few counts of this clonotype. The rearrangement uses TRBV30 and TRBJ2-3, with D maybe TRBD1 (5 bases). CDR1 GTSNPN and CDR2 SVGIG come from the germline V gene (reference sequence). V was shortened by 3 bases and J by 0 bases, with 13 bases between the two germline ends. The CDR3 is 15 residues long. In DNA, the CDR3 is TGTGCCTGGAGAGACAGTTCCCCTAGCACAGATACGCAGTATTTT. Translation gives CAWRDSSPSTDTQYF.

This clonotype was seen at least ten times. This chain connects TRBV28 to TRBJ1-5, with D unresolved. The ends were cut back, 7 bases at V and 10 bases at J, with 8 bases in the middle. Germline assignment: CDR1 MDHEN and CDR2 SYDVKM. The CDR3 has 10 amino acids. The CDR3 loop is CASKVNPQHF. The CDR3 DNA follows: TGTGCCAGCAAGGTCAATCCCCAGCATTTT.

In this sample, this clonotype turned up many times. As DNA, the CDR3 is TGTGCCAGCAGTCCTCGTAGAACCGAGCAGTACTTC. Its translation is CASSPRRTEQYF. The chain joins TRBV12-3 or TRBV12-4 to TRBJ2-7; no clear D gene. The CDR3 runs to 12 residues. V gave up 5 bases and J gave up 6 bases, with 11 bases separating them.

The chain has TRBV28 and TRBJ1-5; TRBD1 agrees at 12 bases. The CDR3 spans 18 residues. CDR1 is MDHEN and CDR2 is SYDVKM in the germline V gene. The V segment lost 6 bases and the J segment 1 base; nucleotides outside the gene matches: 10. This CDR3 is CASSSGTGGRWSNQPQHF. CDR3 DNA sequence: TGTGCCAGCAGCTCAGGGACAGGGGGCCGATGGAGCAATCAGCCCCAGCATTTT.

This clonotype appeared a few times. The rearrangement uses TRBV24-1 and TRBJ2-1; 13 bases line up with TRBD2. The CDR3 runs to 16 residues. CDR1 and CDR2 from the germline V gene are KGHDR and SFDVKD. The trim removed 3 bases at V and 6 bases at J, leaving 4 bases unmatched. Here the CDR3 DNA reads TGTGCCACCAGTGATCCCAGACTAGCGGGAGGCAATGAGCAGTTCTTC. Its protein product is CATSDPRLAGGNEQFF.

The chain employs TRBV7-9 and TRBJ1-1; tentative D call: TRBD1 (5 bases). This CDR3 contains 13 residues. In germline, CDR1 is SEHNR, CDR2 FQNEAQ (reference sequence). V was cut by 6 bases and J by 4 bases, with 12 bases left in between. The CDR3 region has the DNA TGTGCCAGCAGATTCCAGGGAGGCACTGAAGCTTTCTTT. Translating it yields CASRFQGGTEAFF.

The J gene is TRBJ2-3, the V gene TRBV3-1; no reliable D call. There are 15 residues in the CDR3. CDR1 is LGHDT and CDR2 is YNNKEL in the germline V gene (reference sequence). With 0 bases removed from V and 2 bases from J, the gap between germline ends came to 9 bases. The CDR3 here is CASSQDSSFTDTQYF. Here the CDR3 DNA reads TGTGCCAGCAGCCAAGATTCCAGTTTCACAGATACGCAGTATTTT.

This clonotype was counted between two and nine times. The chain employs TRBV29-1 and TRBJ2-2, with D perhaps matching TRBD2 (5 bases). The V end was cut by 5 bases, the J end by 4 bases, with 14 bases between. In germline, CDR1 is SQVTM, CDR2 ANQGSEA. The length of the CDR3 is 14 residues. Here the CDR3 DNA reads TGCAGCGTTACCGAGGGTCTCAGCACCGGGGAGCTGTTTTTT. It encodes CSVTEGLSTGELFF.

The chain carries TRBV15 and TRBJ2-3; D unclear. The germline gives CDR1 LNHNV, CDR2 YYDKDF (reference sequence). CDR3 length: 12 residues. The ends were cut back, 4 bases at V and 6 bases at J, with 8 bases in the middle. CDR3 nucleotides: TGTGCCACCAGCACAGATGGGGATACGCAGTATTTT. This translates into CATSTDGDTQYF.

This clonotype has only a few counts. The V and J genes are TRBV30 and TRBJ2-3; D could derive from TRBD1 or TRBD2 (5 bases each). This CDR3 has 14 residues. Germline CDR1 is GTSNPN and CDR2 is SVGIG (reference sequence). V was clipped by 2 bases and J by 1 base, with 10 bases between them. CDR3 sequence reads: CAWSQGRGTDTQYF. The CDR3 DNA sequence: TGTGCCTGGAGTCAGGGACGGGGCACAGATACGCAGTATTTT.

This clonotype was detected many times. This CDR3 is CASSESLVFSYEQYF. Written as DNA, the CDR3 is TGTGCCAGCAGTGAAAGCCTGGTTTTCTCCTACGAGCAGTACTTC. The chain carries TRBV2 and TRBJ2-7; the D is unclear. This CDR3 has 15 residues. Germline V gives CDR1 SNHLY, CDR2 FYNNEI. Trimming took off 2 bases at V and 0 bases at J, with 11 bases between the two ends.

This clonotype was observed many times. V is TRBV7-9 and J is TRBJ2-1; 7 bases map to TRBD1. Per the germline V gene, CDR1 is SEHNR and CDR2 is FQNEAQ (reference sequence). The CDR3 length is 16 residues. The trim removed 5 bases at V and 0 bases at J, leaving 7 bases unmatched. The CDR3 here is CASSGRDSISYNEQFF. For the CDR3, the DNA is TGTGCCAGCAGCGGCCGGGACAGTATCTCCTACAATGAGCAGTTCTTC.

This clonotype was observed at least ten times. The chain employs TRBV28 and TRBJ1-1, with D uncertain. Trimming took off 8 bases at V and 5 bases at J, with 21 bases between the two ends. The CDR3 is 15 amino acids. Looked up from germline, CDR1 is MDHEN and CDR2 is SYDVKM. CDR3 protein: CASGGPRGTGTEAFF. CDR3 coding DNA: TGTGCCAGCGGAGGACCCCGCGGCACGGGGACTGAAGCTTTCTTT.

Notes on this clonotype: Being one base from a much bigger clone, this may be a read error. V and J are TRBV27 and TRBJ2-4, with TRBD2 matching 9 bases. V was pared by 2 bases and J by 0 bases, with 14 bases of the junction left unmatched. CDR3 length: 20 residues. Germline V CDR1 and CDR2: MNHEY, SMNVEV (reference sequence). Written as DNA, the CDR3 is TGTGCCAGCAGTTTACCTCGGGAGGCAGCTAGCGGGGTAGCCAAAAACATTCAGTACTTC. Protein product: CASSLPREAASGVAKNIQYF.

This clonotype occurred many times. J is TRBJ2-7 and V is TRBV12-3 or TRBV12-4, with 11 bases fitting TRBD2. The junction had 6 bases not matched to a gene; V was cut back by 5 bases and J by 3 bases. This CDR3 is built from 15 residues. The CDR3 nucleotides read TGTGCCAGCAGTCCGACTAGCGGGGATTTCTACGAGCAGTACTTC. Translating gives CASSPTSGDFYEQYF.

This clonotype was counted a few times. The genes are TRBV5-1 and TRBJ1-5; 10 bases match TRBD1. V lost 0 bases and J lost 2; bases outside the gene matches: 2. Germline CDR1 is SGHRS and CDR2 is YFSETQ. The CDR3 sequence is 16 residues long. CDR3 nucleotides: TGCGCCAGCAGCTTGGATGGGACAGGGGGCAATCAGCCCCAGCATTTT. It translates to CASSLDGTGGNQPQHF.

In its sample, this clonotype was seen many times. The chain couples TRBV6-1 to TRBJ2-3; 12 bases are a match to TRBD2. After removal of 7 bases from V and 4 bases from J, the junction contained 6 bases not matched to a gene. This CDR3 comprises 15 residues. Germline V gene data show CDR1 as MNHNS and CDR2 as SASEGT. The CDR3 protein is CASNLLAGGADTQYF. The CDR3 coding sequence is TGTGCCAGCAACTTACTAGCGGGAGGCGCAGATACGCAGTATTTT.

Points on this clonotype: Given a much more abundant clone one base away, this may be a read error. The chain couples TRBV28 to TRBJ2-7; 13 bases are shared with TRBD2. Germline-derived CDR1 and CDR2 are MDHEN and SYDVKM. CDR3 length: 15 residues. The CDR3: CASSFGTSGNYVQYF. As DNA, the CDR3 is TGTGCCAGCAGTTTCGGGACTAGCGGGAACTACGTGCAGTACTTC.

This clonotype was counted between two and nine times. The V call is TRBV11-3, the J call TRBJ2-3; D remains unclear. CDR1 is SGHNT, CDR2 YENEEA, per germline. Deletions cut 0 bases from V and 7 bases from J, with 8 bases between. CDR3 length equals 13 residues. The CDR3 DNA sequence: TGTGCCAGCAGCTTAGATGGAGTGAATACGCAGTATTTT. This sequence encodes CASSLDGVNTQYF.

At least ten counts were recorded for this clonotype. V is TRBV7-2 and J is TRBJ2-3, with TRBD2 identical over 12 bases. CDR3 length equals 15 residues. The V gene's germline CDR1 is SGHTA and CDR2 FQGNSA. Losses at the gene ends were 0 bases for V and 8 bases for J; bases not matched to a gene: 3. The CDR3 here is CASSLALAGGSTQYF. CDR3 DNA sequence: TGTGCCAGCAGCTTAGCTCTAGCGGGAGGGAGTACGCAGTATTTT.

This clonotype came up many times. This sequence joins TRBV28 and TRBJ2-2; D possibly corresponds to TRBD2 (6 bases). This CDR3 spans 15 amino acids. V was cut by 2 bases and J by 4 bases, with 11 bases left in between. Germline V lookup: CDR1 MDHEN, CDR2 SYDVKM. The CDR3 DNA follows: TGTGCCAGCAGTTTAAGTGTGGGGGGCACCGGGGAGCTGTTTTTT. Translating gives CASSLSVGGTGELFF. Using reference TRBV28 and TRBJ2-2 for the parts outside the CDR3, the full variable domain is DVKVTQSSRYLVKRTGEKVFLECVQDMDHENMFWYRQDPGLGLRLIYFSYDVKMKEKGDIPEGYSVSREKKERFSLILESASTNQTSMYLCASSLSVGGTGELFFGEGSRLTVL.

The table lists this clonotype with a few counts. The genes are TRBV9 and TRBJ1-6; 9 nucleotides match TRBD1. Trimming at V came to 0 bases and at J to 10 bases, leaving 14 bases not matched to a gene. CDR1 SGDLS and CDR2 YYNGEE come from the germline V gene. This CDR3 is built from 18 residues. CDR3 region: CASSVEKGGQGFGSPLHF. CDR3 in DNA: TGTGCCAGCAGCGTAGAGAAAGGAGGACAGGGGTTTGGATCACCCCTCCACTTT. Together with reference TRBV9 and TRBJ1-6, the CDR3 gives the full variable domain: DSGVTQTPKHLITATGQRVTLRCSPRSGDLSVYWYQQSLDQGLQFLIQYYNGEERAKGNILERFSAQQFPDLHSELNLSSLELGDSALYFCASSVEKGGQGFGSPLHFGNGTRLTVT.

This clonotype was seen a few times. The rearrangement uses TRBV4-1 and TRBJ1-1; 8 bases are a match to TRBD1. This CDR3 is built from 17 residues. Germline-derived CDR1 and CDR2 are MGHRA and YSYEKL. J was trimmed by 2 bases and V by 3 bases; bases with no gene match: 11. CDR3 loop: CASSQYSVDRGNTEAFF. The CDR3 nucleotides read TGCGCCAGCAGCCAGTACTCTGTCGACAGGGGTAACACTGAAGCTTTCTTT.

Many counts were recorded for this clonotype. The V gene is TRBV6-1, the J gene TRBJ1-1; TRBD1 is a possible D gene (6 bases). V lost 8 bases and J lost 5, with 9 bases in between. The CDR3 covers 11 residues. From germline, CDR1 is MNHNS and CDR2 SASEGT. For the CDR3, the DNA is TGTGCCAGCGGGGGGCCTACTGAAGCTTTCTTT. This codes for CASGGPTEAFF.